The clone carrying this TCR beta chain occurred many times. MiXCR was run by TCRdb on the PCR reads, yielding one entry per CDR3 protein. The table has roughly 5,000 distinct CDR3 sequences, over 13% seen once. Germline CDR1 is LNHDA and CDR2 is SQIVND (reference sequence). CDR3 length equals 14 residues. The junction had 3 bases not matched to a gene; V was cut back by 6 bases and J by 0 bases. These data come from a study of CXCR3 chemokines and chemotherapy response in bladder cancer. The chain joins TRBV19 to TRBJ2-7; TRBD1 matches at 9 bases. Sampling was carried out from a patient whose treatment included neoadjuvant chemotherapy. The source is a human donor with bladder cancer that responded to neoadjuvant chemotherapy. CDR3 loop: CASRPGQGSYEQYF. The CDR3 nucleotides read TGTGCCAGTAGACCGGGACAGGGCTCCTACGAGCAGTACTTC.